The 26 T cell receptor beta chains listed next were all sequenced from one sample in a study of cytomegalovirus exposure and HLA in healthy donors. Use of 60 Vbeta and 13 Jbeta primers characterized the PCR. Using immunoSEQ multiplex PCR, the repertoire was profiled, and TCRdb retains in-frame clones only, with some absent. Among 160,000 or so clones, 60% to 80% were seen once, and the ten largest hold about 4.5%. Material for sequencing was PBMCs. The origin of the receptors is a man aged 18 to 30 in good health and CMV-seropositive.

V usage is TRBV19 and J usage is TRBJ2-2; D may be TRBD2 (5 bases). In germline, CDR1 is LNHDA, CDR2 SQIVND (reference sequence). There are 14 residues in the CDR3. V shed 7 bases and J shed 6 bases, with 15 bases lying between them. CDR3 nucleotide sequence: TGTGCCAGTACCCTGCTACAAGCGGCCGGGGAGCTGTTTTTT. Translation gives CASTLLQAAGELFF. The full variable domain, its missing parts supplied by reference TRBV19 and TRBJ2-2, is DGGITQSPKYLFRKEGQNVTLSCEQNLNHDAMYWYRQDPGQGLRLIYYSQIVNDFQKGDIAEGYSVSREKKESFPLTVTSAQKNPTAFYLCASTLLQAAGELFFGEGSRLTVL.

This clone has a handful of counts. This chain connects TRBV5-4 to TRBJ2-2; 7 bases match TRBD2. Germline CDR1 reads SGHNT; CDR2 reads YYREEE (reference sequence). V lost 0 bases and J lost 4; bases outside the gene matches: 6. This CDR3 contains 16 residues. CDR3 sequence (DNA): TGTGCCAGCAGCTTGGCGGCGGGAGACTTCACCGGGGAGCTGTTTTTT. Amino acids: CASSLAAGDFTGELFF.

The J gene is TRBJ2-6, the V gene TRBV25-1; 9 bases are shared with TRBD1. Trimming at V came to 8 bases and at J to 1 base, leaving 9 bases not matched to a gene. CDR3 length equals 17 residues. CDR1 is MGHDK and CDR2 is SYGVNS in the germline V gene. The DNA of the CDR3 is TGTGCCAGCCAATGGGGACAGGGAGGGTCTGGGGCCAACGTCCTGACTTTC. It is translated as CASQWGQGGSGANVLTF.

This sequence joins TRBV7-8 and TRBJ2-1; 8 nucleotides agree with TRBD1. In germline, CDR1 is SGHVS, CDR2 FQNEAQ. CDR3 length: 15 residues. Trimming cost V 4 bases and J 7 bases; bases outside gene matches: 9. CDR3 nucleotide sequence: TGTGCCAGCAGCTCAGGGACAGGTCTTACGAATGAGCAGTTCTTC. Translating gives CASSSGTGLTNEQFF.

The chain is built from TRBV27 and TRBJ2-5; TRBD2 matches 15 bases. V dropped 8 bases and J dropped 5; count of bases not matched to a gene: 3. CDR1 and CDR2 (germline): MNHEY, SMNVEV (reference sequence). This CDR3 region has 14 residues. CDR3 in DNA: TGTGCCAGCGGGGGGACTAGCGGGAGGGAGACCCAGTACTTC. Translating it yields CASGGTSGRETQYF.

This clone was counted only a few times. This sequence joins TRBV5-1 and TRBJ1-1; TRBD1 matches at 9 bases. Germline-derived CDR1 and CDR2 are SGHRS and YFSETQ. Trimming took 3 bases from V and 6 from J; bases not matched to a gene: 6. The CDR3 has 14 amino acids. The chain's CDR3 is CASSSGTGIAEAFF. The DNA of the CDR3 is TGCGCCAGCAGCTCCGGGACAGGGATAGCTGAAGCTTTCTTT.

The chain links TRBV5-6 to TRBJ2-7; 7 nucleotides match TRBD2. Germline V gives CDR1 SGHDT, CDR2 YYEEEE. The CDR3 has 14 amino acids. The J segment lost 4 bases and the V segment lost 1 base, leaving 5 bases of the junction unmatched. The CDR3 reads CASSLPSGAYEQYV. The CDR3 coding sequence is TGTGCCAGCAGCTTGCCCAGCGGGGCATACGAGCAGTACGTC.

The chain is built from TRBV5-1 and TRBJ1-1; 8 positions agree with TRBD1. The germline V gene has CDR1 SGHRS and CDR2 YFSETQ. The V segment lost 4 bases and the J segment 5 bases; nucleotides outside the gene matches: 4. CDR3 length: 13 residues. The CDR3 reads CASSATGETEAFF. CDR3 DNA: TGCGCCAGCAGCGCGACAGGGGAAACTGAAGCTTTCTTT.

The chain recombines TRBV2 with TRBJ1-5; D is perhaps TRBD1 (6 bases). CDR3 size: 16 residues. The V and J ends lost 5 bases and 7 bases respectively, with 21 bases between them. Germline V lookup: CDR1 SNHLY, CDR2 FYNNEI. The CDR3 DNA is TGTGCCAGCAGTAGGCAAACAGGGAACGGACGGCAGCCCCAGCATTTT. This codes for CASSRQTGNGRQPQHF.

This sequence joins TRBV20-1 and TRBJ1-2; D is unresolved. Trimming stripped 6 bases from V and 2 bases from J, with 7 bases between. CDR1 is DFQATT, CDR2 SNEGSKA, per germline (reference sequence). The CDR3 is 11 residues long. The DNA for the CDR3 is TGCAGTGCCGTCGTAAACTATGGCTACACCTTC. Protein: CSAVVNYGYTF.

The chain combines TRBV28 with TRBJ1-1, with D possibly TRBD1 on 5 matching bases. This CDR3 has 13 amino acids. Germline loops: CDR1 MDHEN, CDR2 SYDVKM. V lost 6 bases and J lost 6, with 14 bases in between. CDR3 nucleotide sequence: TGTGCCAGCAGGGAGGGGTTAATGGCTGAAGCTTTCTTT. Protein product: CASREGLMAEAFF.

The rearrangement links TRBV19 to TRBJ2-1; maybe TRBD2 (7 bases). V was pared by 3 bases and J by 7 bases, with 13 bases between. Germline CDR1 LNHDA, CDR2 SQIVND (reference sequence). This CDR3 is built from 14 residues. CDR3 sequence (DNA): TGTGCCAGTAGTATCTCGGGGGGCGAGAATGAGCAGTTCTTC. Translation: CASSISGGENEQFF.

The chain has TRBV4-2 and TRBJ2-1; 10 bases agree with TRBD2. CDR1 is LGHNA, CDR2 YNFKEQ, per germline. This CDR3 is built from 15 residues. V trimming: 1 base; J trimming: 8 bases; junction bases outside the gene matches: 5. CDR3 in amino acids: CASSQGLAGIDEQFF. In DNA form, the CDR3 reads TGTGCCAGCAGCCAAGGACTAGCGGGTATCGATGAGCAGTTCTTC.

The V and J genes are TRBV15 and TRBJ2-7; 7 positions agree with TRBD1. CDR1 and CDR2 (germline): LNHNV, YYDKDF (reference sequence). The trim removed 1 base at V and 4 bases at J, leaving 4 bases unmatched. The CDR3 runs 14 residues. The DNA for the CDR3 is TGTGCCACCAGCAGAGGGGACAGCAGGTACGAGCAGTACGTC. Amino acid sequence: CATSRGDSRYEQYV.

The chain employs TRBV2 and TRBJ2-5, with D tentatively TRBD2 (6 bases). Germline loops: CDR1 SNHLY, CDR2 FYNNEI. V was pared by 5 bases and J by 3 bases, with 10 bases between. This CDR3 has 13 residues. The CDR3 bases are TGTGCCAGCAGTATCGGGAGTAAAGAGACCCAGTACTTC. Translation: CASSIGSKETQYF.

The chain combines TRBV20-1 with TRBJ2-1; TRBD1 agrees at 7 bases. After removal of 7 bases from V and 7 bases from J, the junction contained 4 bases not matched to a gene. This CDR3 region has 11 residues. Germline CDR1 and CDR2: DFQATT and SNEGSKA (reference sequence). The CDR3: CSGYRGNEQFF. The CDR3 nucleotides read TGCAGTGGGTACAGGGGAAATGAGCAGTTCTTC.

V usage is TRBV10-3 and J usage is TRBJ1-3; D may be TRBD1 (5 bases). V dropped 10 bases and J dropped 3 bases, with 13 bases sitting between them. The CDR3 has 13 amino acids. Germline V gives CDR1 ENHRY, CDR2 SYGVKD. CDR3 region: CATSTGSGNTIYF. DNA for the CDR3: TGTGCCACCTCCACAGGCAGTGGAAACACCATATATTTT.

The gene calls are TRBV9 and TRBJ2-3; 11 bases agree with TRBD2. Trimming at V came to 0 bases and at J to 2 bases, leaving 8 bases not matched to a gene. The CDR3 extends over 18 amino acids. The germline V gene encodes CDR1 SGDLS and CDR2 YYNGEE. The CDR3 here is CASSVAPTSGGPTDTQYF. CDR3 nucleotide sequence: TGTGCCAGCAGCGTAGCCCCTACTAGCGGGGGACCCACAGATACGCAGTATTTT.

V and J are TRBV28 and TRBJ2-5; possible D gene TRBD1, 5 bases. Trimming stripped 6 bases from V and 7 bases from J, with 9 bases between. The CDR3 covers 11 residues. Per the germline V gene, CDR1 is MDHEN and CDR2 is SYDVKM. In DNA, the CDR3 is TGTGCCAGCAGGACCACAGGGACCCAGTACTTC. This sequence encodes CASRTTGTQYF.

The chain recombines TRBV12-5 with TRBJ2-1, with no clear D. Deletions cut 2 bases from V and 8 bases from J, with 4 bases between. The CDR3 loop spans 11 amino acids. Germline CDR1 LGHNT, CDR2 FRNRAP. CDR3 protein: CASGLIDEQFF. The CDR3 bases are TGTGCTAGTGGTTTGATCGATGAGCAGTTCTTC. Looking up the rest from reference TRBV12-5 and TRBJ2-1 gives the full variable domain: DARVTQTPRHKVTEMGQEVTMRCQPILGHNTVFWYRQTMMQGLELLAYFRNRAPLDDSGMPKDRFSAEMPDATLATLKIQPSEPRDSAVYFCASGLIDEQFFGPGTRLTVL.

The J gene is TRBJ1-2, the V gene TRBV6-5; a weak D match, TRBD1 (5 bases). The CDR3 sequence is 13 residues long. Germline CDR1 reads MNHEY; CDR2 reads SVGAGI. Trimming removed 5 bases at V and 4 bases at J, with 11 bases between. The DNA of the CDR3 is TGTGCCAGCAGTCCCGGCGGGGGCTATGGCTACACCTTC. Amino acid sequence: CASSPGGGYGYTF.

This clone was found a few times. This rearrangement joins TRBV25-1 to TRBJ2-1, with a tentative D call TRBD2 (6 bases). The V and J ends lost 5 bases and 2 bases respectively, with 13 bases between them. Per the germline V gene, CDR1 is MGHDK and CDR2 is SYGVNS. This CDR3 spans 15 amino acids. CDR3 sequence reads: CASSLARDAYNEQFF. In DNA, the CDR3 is TGTGCCAGCAGTTTAGCGCGGGATGCCTACAATGAGCAGTTCTTC. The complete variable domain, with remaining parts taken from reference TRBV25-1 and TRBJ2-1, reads EADIYQTPRYLVIGTGKKITLECSQTMGHDKMYWYQQDPGMELHLIHYSYGVNSTEKGDLSSESTVSRIRTEHFPLTLESARPSHTSQYLCASSLARDAYNEQFFGPGTRLTVL.

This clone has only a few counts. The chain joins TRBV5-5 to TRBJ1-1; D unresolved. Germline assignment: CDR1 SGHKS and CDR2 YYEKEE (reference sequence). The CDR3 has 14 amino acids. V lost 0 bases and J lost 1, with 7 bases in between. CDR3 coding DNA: TGTGCCAGCAGCTTGGCCTCCGGGAACACTGAAGCTTTCTTT. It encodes CASSLASGNTEAFF. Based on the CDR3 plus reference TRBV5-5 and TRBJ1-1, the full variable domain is DAGVTQSPTHLIKTRGQQVTLRCSPISGHKSVSWYQQVLGQGPQFIFQYYEKEERGRGNFPDRFSARQFPNYSSELNVNALLLGDSALYLCASSLASGNTEAFFGQGTRLTVV.

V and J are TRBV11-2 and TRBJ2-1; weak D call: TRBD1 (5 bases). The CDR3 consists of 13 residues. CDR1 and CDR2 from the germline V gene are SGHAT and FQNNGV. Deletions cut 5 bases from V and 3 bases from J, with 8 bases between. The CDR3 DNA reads TGTGCCAGCAGCCTGGACATCTACAATGAGCAGTTCTTC. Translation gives CASSLDIYNEQFF.

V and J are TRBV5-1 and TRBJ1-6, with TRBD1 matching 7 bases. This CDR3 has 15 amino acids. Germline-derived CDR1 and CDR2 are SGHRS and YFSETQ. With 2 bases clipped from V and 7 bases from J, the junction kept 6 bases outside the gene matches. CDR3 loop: CASSFTGVGNSPLHF. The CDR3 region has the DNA TGCGCCAGCAGCTTTACAGGGGTTGGGAATTCACCCCTCCACTTT.

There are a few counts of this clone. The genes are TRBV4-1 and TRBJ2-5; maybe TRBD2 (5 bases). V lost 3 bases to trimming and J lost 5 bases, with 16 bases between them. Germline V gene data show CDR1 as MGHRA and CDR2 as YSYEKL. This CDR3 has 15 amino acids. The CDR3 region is CASSQDPGGLETQYF. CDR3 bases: TGCGCCAGCAGCCAGGATCCAGGAGGTCTGGAGACCCAGTACTTC.